These T cell receptor beta chains were read from a single sample in a study of shared clonotypes between healthy human individuals. Some clones are missing from TCRdb's copy, which holds only in-frame ones; the method was immunoSEQ multiplex PCR. The data show nearly 1 million clones, around 80% seen once. The sample comprised memory CD4+ T cells sorted from blood. All receptors come from a man between 18 and 29 years old in good health. Each CDR3 is given with its conserved first and last residue. D genes are given only for firm matches. Only some rows state a clone size, as once, few, many or a class for expanded clones.

v_call	j_call	d_call	clone_size	cdr3_aa	cdr3_nt
TRBV5-6	TRBJ2-2	NA	NA	CASSPPGRSTGELFF	TGTGCCAGCAGCCCCCCTGGTCGGAGCACCGGGGAGCTGTTTTTT
TRBV10-3	TRBJ1-5	NA	once	CAISADSPSGQPQHF	TGTGCCATCAGTGCTGACAGTCCTAGCGGTCAGCCCCAGCATTTT
TRBV25-1	TRBJ1-2	NA	NA	CASSEVTNYGYTF	TGTGCCAGCAGTGAGGTCACAAACTATGGCTACACCTTC
TRBV25-1	TRBJ2-1	NA	NA	CASSDIRGSSYNEQFF	TGTGCCAGCAGTGACATTCGGGGATCCTCCTACAATGAGCAGTTCTTC
TRBV7-2	TRBJ1-6	NA	NA	CASSLGGNSPLHF	TGTGCCAGCAGCTTAGGGGGGAATTCACCCCTCCACTTT
TRBV18	TRBJ1-1	NA	NA	CASSPRRGDGLWNTEAFF	TGTGCCAGCTCACCACGCCGCGGGGACGGCCTATGGAACACTGAAGCTTTCTTT
TRBV14	TRBJ2-2	NA	once	CASSQVMDYTGELFF	TGTGCCAGCAGCCAAGTGATGGATTACACCGGGGAGCTGTTTTTT
TRBV7-2	TRBJ1-5	TRBD1	NA	CASSLVGQGDQPQHF	TGTGCCAGCAGCTTAGTCGGACAGGGTGATCAGCCCCAGCATTTT
TRBV7-2	TRBJ1-5	NA	NA	CASSLIWGSGQPQHF	TGTGCCAGCAGCTTAATATGGGGGAGCGGGCAGCCCCAGCATTTT
TRBV11-2	TRBJ1-3	NA	NA	CASSSGISGNTIYF	TGTGCCAGCAGCTCCGGGATCTCTGGAAACACCATATATTTT
TRBV5-5	TRBJ2-7	NA	NA	CASSNTGSNPYEQYF	TGTGCCAGCAGCAACACCGGGAGTAACCCCTACGAGCAGTACTTC
TRBV9	TRBJ2-2	TRBD1	NA	CASSGSRDSLWAGELFF	TGTGCCAGCAGCGGGAGCCGGGACAGCCTCTGGGCCGGGGAGCTGTTTTTT
TRBV11-3	TRBJ2-3	NA	NA	CASSIGRSTDTQYF	TGTGCCAGCAGCATCGGACGGAGCACAGATACGCAGTATTTT
TRBV5-6	TRBJ2-5	TRBD1	NA	CASSMLTGGFVAETQYF	TGTGCCAGCAGCATGCTCACAGGGGGCTTCGTCGCAGAGACCCAGTACTTC
TRBV5-4	TRBJ1-2	NA	NA	CASSLQFGEGYTF	TGTGCCAGCAGCCTACAATTCGGGGAAGGCTACACCTTC
TRBV14	TRBJ2-7	NA	NA	CASSPSGNFLGEQYF	TGTGCCAGCAGCCCCTCCGGGAACTTCCTCGGCGAGCAGTACTTC
TRBV28	TRBJ2-1	NA	NA	CASTHGRSDEQFF	TGTGCCAGCACCCACGGTCGATCAGATGAGCAGTTCTTC
TRBV30	TRBJ1-2	NA	few	CAWKGSNYGYTF	TGTGCCTGGAAAGGGTCGAACTATGGCTACACCTTC
TRBV29-1	TRBJ2-1	NA	NA	CSVGKGDSYNEQFF	TGCAGCGTGGGCAAGGGGGACTCCTACAATGAGCAGTTCTTC
TRBV9	TRBJ1-2	TRBD1	NA	CASSVGGQGDVGYTF	TGTGCCAGCAGCGTAGGCGGGCAGGGGGACGTTGGCTACACCTTC
TRBV2	TRBJ2-5	TRBD1	NA	CASRGTGKTTLETQYF	TGTGCCAGCAGAGGGACAGGGAAGACTACCTTAGAGACCCAGTACTTC
TRBV28	TRBJ1-2	NA	NA	CASSPTENYGYTF	TGTGCCAGCAGTCCGACAGAGAACTATGGCTACACCTTC
TRBV21-1	TRBJ2-3	NA	NA	CASSKGASGGTDTQYF	TGTGCCAGCAGCAAAGGGGCTTCGGGGGGCACAGATACGCAGTATTTT
TRBV30	TRBJ2-2	TRBD2	NA	CAWSGGGPGTGELFF	TGTGCCTGGAGCGGCGGGGGGCCCGGCACCGGGGAGCTGTTTTTT
TRBV7-2	TRBJ2-6	NA	NA	CASSEQPSGANVLTF	TGTGCCAGCAGCGAACAGCCCTCTGGGGCCAACGTCCTGACTTTC
TRBV4-1	TRBJ1-2	NA	few	CASSLVGANYGYTF	TGCGCCAGCAGCCTTGTGGGGGCGAACTATGGCTACACCTTC
TRBV18	TRBJ2-5	TRBD1	NA	CASSLFRPGTGNQETQYF	TGTGCCAGCTCACTGTTCCGTCCCGGGACAGGCAACCAAGAGACCCAGTACTTC
TRBV5-1	TRBJ2-1	NA	NA	CASSLGSSSYNEQFF	TGCGCCAGCAGCTTGGGGAGCAGCTCCTACAATGAGCAGTTCTTC
TRBV28	TRBJ1-5	NA	NA	CASSTAMGLPIF	TGTGCCAGCAGTACCGCCATGGGCCTCCCCATTTTT
TRBV5-6	TRBJ2-3	TRBD2	NA	CASSPAGPGGQYF	TGTGCCAGCAGCCCCGCGGGTCCGGGAGGGCAGTATTTT
TRBV25-1	TRBJ2-7	NA	NA	CASSDMAYEQYF	TGTGCCAGCAGTGATATGGCCTACGAGCAGTACTTC
TRBV2	TRBJ2-3	NA	NA	CASSVSTDTQYF	TGTGCCAGCAGCGTAAGCACAGATACGCAGTATTTT
TRBV6-1	TRBJ1-3	NA	NA	CASADDSARSTIYF	TGTGCCAGCGCCGATGATTCCGCTCGAAGCACCATATATTTT
TRBV30	TRBJ1-5	NA	few	CAWGNSNQPQHF	TGTGCCTGGGGGAATAGCAATCAGCCCCAGCATTTT
TRBV30	TRBJ2-2	NA	NA	CAWCGYANTGELFF	TGTGCCTGGTGCGGGTACGCGAACACCGGGGAGCTGTTTTTT
TRBV2	TRBJ1-4	NA	NA	CASRRTTTNEKLFF	TGTGCCAGCAGACGCACGACAACTAATGAAAAACTGTTTTTT
TRBV7-2	TRBJ2-7	NA	few	CASSPHQGFNEQYF	TGTGCCAGCAGCCCACACCAGGGGTTCAACGAGCAGTACTTC
TRBV10-3	TRBJ1-2	TRBD1	NA	CAISLTGGNYGYTF	TGTGCCATCAGCCTGACAGGGGGTAACTATGGCTACACCTTC
TRBV29-1	TRBJ2-3	TRBD2	NA	CSVEDRSLAGASTDTQYF	TGCAGCGTTGAAGATCGATCACTAGCGGGGGCCAGCACAGATACGCAGTATTTT
TRBV5-1	TRBJ2-2	TRBD1	many	CASNSGQGGDTGELFF	TGCGCCAGCAACTCAGGACAGGGGGGAGACACCGGGGAGCTGTTTTTT
TRBV18	TRBJ2-7	NA	NA	CASSPPVRESSYEQYF	TGTGCCAGCTCACCACCGGTGCGGGAAAGCTCCTACGAGCAGTACTTC
TRBV2	TRBJ2-7	NA	NA	CASRGEGSYEQYF	TGTGCCAGCAGGGGAGAGGGGTCCTACGAGCAGTACTTC
TRBV13	TRBJ1-6	TRBD1	NA	CASRWNRGSSSPLHF	TGTGCCAGCAGATGGAACAGGGGGTCTAGTTCACCCCTCCACTTT
TRBV7-9	TRBJ1-2	TRBD1	NA	CASSHRQGAGGYTF	TGTGCCAGCAGCCACCGACAGGGGGCTGGCGGCTACACCTTC
TRBV6-4	TRBJ1-2	TRBD1	NA	CASSPDRASGGYTF	TGTGCCAGCAGTCCTGACAGGGCCTCTGGGGGCTACACCTTC
TRBV5-4	TRBJ1-1	TRBD1	NA	CASKATGPGGEAFF	TGTGCCAGCAAAGCGACAGGGCCCGGGGGTGAAGCTTTCTTT
TRBV11-2	TRBJ2-5	NA	many	CASSPSISLETQYF	TGTGCCAGCAGCCCTAGCATTAGCCTAGAGACCCAGTACTTC
TRBV5-4	TRBJ2-1	TRBD1	NA	CASSMDRGAYNEQFF	TGTGCCAGCAGCATGGACAGGGGAGCCTACAATGAGCAGTTCTTC